These 27 T cell receptor beta chains were sequenced from one sample in a study of T-cell reconstitution after alpha-beta-depleted transplantation in children. Researchers prepared the TCRbeta library using unique molecular identifiers, the study reports. TCRdb analysed the PCR reads with MiXCR anew, one entry per CDR3 protein. The table shows approximately 980,000 distinct CDR3 sequences, with around 30% occurring only once. The specimen comprised PBMCs, mostly from graft donor cells, sampled 360 days after TCRalphabeta/CD19-depleted stem cell transplant. These receptors originate from a boy younger than two who had a stem cell transplant for SCID, so the T cells may come from the graft donor.

This clonotype has a single count. V gene TRBV7-9 combines with J gene TRBJ2-5; the match to TRBD1 covers 8 bases. The germline CDR1 and CDR2 sequences are SEHNR and FQNEAQ (reference sequence). Trimming removed 2 bases from V and 4 bases from J; junction bases left unmatched: 12. The CDR3 is made up of 17 amino acids. For the CDR3, the DNA is TGTGCCAGCAGCTTAAAGGGAAGGGGAGACAGGGGAGAGACCCAGTACTTC. It specifies CASSLKGRGDRGETQYF.

The genes are TRBV4-1 and TRBJ2-7; the D gene is possibly TRBD1 (6 bases). The CDR3 totals 13 residues. V was clipped by 3 bases and J by 11 bases, with 17 bases between them. The germline CDR1 and CDR2 sequences are MGHRA and YSYEKL. The CDR3 is CASSQEKDSSKYF. As DNA, the CDR3 is TGCGCCAGCAGCCAGGAAAAGGACAGCTCGAAGTACTTC.

This clonotype was seen once. The chain employs TRBV5-1 and TRBJ2-3, with D perhaps TRBD1 (6 bases). Germline assignment: CDR1 SGHRS and CDR2 YFSETQ. V was clipped by 2 bases and J by 5 bases, with 15 bases between them. The CDR3 extends over 15 amino acids. This CDR3 is CASSLNRAVLDTQYF. In DNA, the CDR3 is TGCGCCAGCAGCTTAAACAGGGCAGTGTTAGATACGCAGTATTTT.

The chain combines TRBV5-1 with TRBJ2-2; 9 bases are a match to TRBD1. The length of the CDR3 is 19 residues. V lost 1 base, J lost 3 bases, and 13 bases stayed unmatched. Germline V gives CDR1 SGHRS, CDR2 YFSETQ. The CDR3 nucleotides are TGCGCCAGCAGCTTGAGCCTTCGGCTCGGGACAGGGTACACCGGGGAGCTGTTTTTT. This sequence encodes CASSLSLRLGTGYTGELFF.

The CDR3 DNA reads TGTGCCAGCAGTCACAGGGGGCGAGGCCTCACCAAAAACATTCAGTACTTC. Its translation is CASSHRGRGLTKNIQYF. The rearrangement joins TRBV27 to TRBJ2-4; 9 bases align to TRBD1. CDR3 size: 17 residues. Trimming cost V 5 bases and J 2 bases; bases outside gene matches: 10. Germline V gives CDR1 MNHEY, CDR2 SMNVEV (reference sequence).

This clonotype was detected many times. V gene TRBV20-1 combines with J gene TRBJ2-1; D ambiguous. Trimming cost V 2 bases and J 7 bases, with 12 bases left between them. The CDR3 is 13 amino acids. Germline lookup yields CDR1 DFQATT and CDR2 SNEGSKA (reference sequence). This CDR3 reads CSARQDLPNEQFF. The CDR3 DNA is TGCAGTGCTAGACAGGATTTACCTAATGAGCAGTTCTTC.

There are many counts of this clonotype. The V call is TRBV5-1, the J call TRBJ2-1; 7 nucleotides align to TRBD1. This CDR3 comprises 17 residues. Per germline, CDR1 SGHRS and CDR2 YFSETQ. The V and J ends lost 3 bases and 8 bases, in that order; junction bases with no gene match: 17. CDR3 protein: CASSSGDRTFLSHEQFF. CDR3 DNA: TGCGCCAGCAGCTCCGGGGACAGAACTTTTTTAAGCCATGAGCAGTTCTTC.

J is TRBJ2-1 and V is TRBV3-1, with 9 positions matching TRBD2. Looked up from germline, CDR1 is LGHDT and CDR2 is YNNKEL (reference sequence). The V gene end was trimmed by 0 bases and the J gene end by 9 bases; junction bases not matched to a gene: 9. This CDR3 comprises 16 residues. The DNA of the CDR3 is TGTGCCAGCAGCCAAGATTTTAAGCGGGGGGTTGGTGAGCAGTTCTTC. Protein product: CASSQDFKRGVGEQFF.

This clonotype appeared a few times. The chain couples TRBV27 to TRBJ2-7; D is undetermined. Trimming cost V 6 bases and J 3 bases, with 15 bases left between them. The CDR3 has 14 residues. Per the germline V gene, CDR1 is MNHEY and CDR2 is SMNVEV (reference sequence). CDR3 loop: CASRFSGSDYEQYF. CDR3 nucleotide sequence: TGTGCCAGCAGATTTTCAGGCAGCGACTACGAGCAGTACTTC.

This clonotype was seen a handful of times. The CDR3, as DNA: TGTGCCAGCAACCCACGGACAGGGGGCTACGAGCAGTACTTC. This translates into CASNPRTGGYEQYF. The chain links TRBV6-5 to TRBJ2-7; TRBD1 aligns across 10 bases. V shed 7 bases and J 3 bases; nucleotides not matched to a gene: 6. The germline gives CDR1 MNHEY, CDR2 SVGAGI. The CDR3 sequence is 14 residues long.

This clonotype was seen ten or more times. The chain combines TRBV7-9 with TRBJ1-5, with no clear D. V lost 4 bases and J 1 base, leaving 8 bases between the germline ends. Germline CDR1 SEHNR, CDR2 FQNEAQ (reference sequence). This CDR3 spans 14 amino acids. The CDR3 bases are TGTGCCAGCAGCTCCGAGTGGAGCAATCAGCCCCAGCATTTT. Amino acid sequence: CASSSEWSNQPQHF.

This clonotype was seen only a few times. J is TRBJ2-2 and V is TRBV3-1, with D uncertain. The CDR3 is 14 amino acids. V was clipped by 0 bases and J by 5 bases, with 7 bases between them. The germline gives CDR1 LGHDT, CDR2 YNNKEL (reference sequence). Here the CDR3 DNA reads TGTGCCAGCAGCCAAGATCGGGTGACCGGGGAGCTGTTTTTT. The encoded protein is CASSQDRVTGELFF.

The V gene is TRBV20-1, the J gene TRBJ2-1; TRBD2 might be the D (6 bases). Germline CDR1 and CDR2: DFQATT and SNEGSKA (reference sequence). V shed 5 bases and J shed 3 bases, with 11 bases lying between them. The CDR3 is 13 residues long. CDR3 amino acids: CSAPRLVYNEQFF. The DNA of the CDR3 is TGCAGTGCTCCAAGACTAGTCTACAATGAGCAGTTCTTC.

About this clonotype: Being one base from a much bigger clone, this may be a read error. The rearrangement links TRBV20-1 to TRBJ2-2; TRBD1 matches at 7 bases. CDR3 length: 16 amino acids. From germline, CDR1 is DFQATT and CDR2 SNEGSKA (reference sequence). J gave up 2 bases and V 1 base, and 7 bases lay outside the gene matches. CDR3 loop: CSARALWDSNTGELFF. The CDR3 DNA reads as TGCAGTGCTAGAGCTTTGTGGGACAGCAACACCGGGGAGCTGTTTTTT.

The chain couples TRBV12-3 or TRBV12-4 to TRBJ2-7, with D possibly being TRBD2 (5 bases). The CDR3 is 15 residues long. The V and J ends lost 3 bases and 3 bases respectively, with 15 bases between them. The CDR3 DNA reads TGTGCCAGCAGTTTTTTCCCCAGCGGACGCTACGAGCAGTACTTC. Translation: CASSFFPSGRYEQYF.

This clonotype was seen repeatedly, ten times or more. At one end, the junction sequence differs from germline, possibly due to a read error. V is TRBV3-1 and J is TRBJ1-1; unclear D gene. Germline CDR1 reads LGHDT; CDR2 reads YNNKEL (reference sequence). The CDR3 contains 12 residues. The CDR3 reads CASSRLNTEAFF. DNA of the CDR3: TGTGCCAGTAGCCGATTGAACACTGAAGCTTTCTTT.

This clonotype appeared a few times. The rearrangement uses TRBV7-6 and TRBJ2-3, with 11 bases that match TRBD2. Unmatched junction bases numbered 15, after V lost 4 bases and J lost 6 bases. Looked up from germline, CDR1 is SGHVS and CDR2 is FNYEAQ. This CDR3 has 18 amino acids. CDR3 in DNA: TGTGCCAGCAGCTCAACCCCTCTGGCTAGCGGGGGGCGGGATACGCAGTATTTT. It yields the protein CASSSTPLASGGRDTQYF.

V gene TRBV5-6 combines with J gene TRBJ2-2; D remains ambiguous. CDR1 SGHDT and CDR2 YYEEEE come from the germline V gene. CDR3 length: 16 amino acids. The V end was cut by 0 bases, the J end by 2 bases, with 11 bases between. In DNA, the CDR3 is TGTGCCAGCAGCTTGGCCGAGCCCTTAAACACCGGGGAGCTGTTTTTT. This encodes CASSLAEPLNTGELFF.

This clonotype was observed a few times. The chain is built from TRBV30 and TRBJ2-5; D perhaps matches TRBD2 (5 bases). CDR3 length: 14 residues. V was pared by 2 bases and J by 5 bases, with 15 bases between. The germline CDR1 and CDR2 sequences are GTSNPN and SVGIG (reference sequence). The CDR3 loop is CAWSRPGIMETQYF. The CDR3 DNA is TGTGCCTGGAGTAGGCCGGGGATTATGGAGACCCAGTACTTC.

This rearrangement joins TRBV15 to TRBJ2-2; TRBD2 might be the D (6 bases). The CDR3 is made up of 14 amino acids. Germline V gene sequence: CDR1 LNHNV, CDR2 YYDKDF (reference sequence). The V end was cut by 5 bases, the J end by 4 bases, with 11 bases between. In DNA form, the CDR3 reads TGTGCCACCAGCTCGGGACTTTCCACCGGGGAGCTGTTTTTT. Translating gives CATSSGLSTGELFF.

The chain uses TRBV5-5 and TRBJ2-7, with D unresolved. Germline V gene data show CDR1 as SGHKS and CDR2 as YYEKEE (reference sequence). Trimming stripped 1 base from V and 3 bases from J, with 17 bases between. The CDR3 length is 16 residues. The chain's CDR3 is CASSLTPTVARYEQYF. The CDR3, as DNA: TGTGCCAGCAGCTTGACTCCGACGGTGGCTCGCTACGAGCAGTACTTC.

The chain combines TRBV20-1 with TRBJ1-1; maybe TRBD1 (5 bases). Between the trimmed V and J ends, which lost 0 bases and 5 bases, there was a span of 19 bases. The germline V gene encodes CDR1 DFQATT and CDR2 SNEGSKA (reference sequence). This CDR3 region has 16 residues. The CDR3 loop is CSARDYWGPIGTEAFF. CDR3 DNA sequence: TGCAGTGCTAGAGATTATTGGGGCCCCATCGGGACTGAAGCTTTCTTT.

This clonotype was picked up a small number of times. The V and J genes are TRBV5-1 and TRBJ1-1; possibly TRBD1 for D (5 bases). CDR3 length: 13 residues. Trimming removed 0 bases at V and 10 bases at J, with 13 bases between. Germline CDR1 SGHRS, CDR2 YFSETQ. This CDR3 reads CASSLAQGSGAFF. DNA of the CDR3: TGCGCCAGCAGCTTGGCCCAGGGTTCCGGAGCTTTCTTT. Drawing the rest from reference TRBV5-1 and TRBJ1-1, the complete variable domain is KAGVTQTPRYLIKTRGQQVTLSCSPISGHRSVSWYQQTPGQGLQFLFEYFSETQRNKGNFPGRFSGRQFSNSRSEMNVSTLELGDSALYLCASSLAQGSGAFFGQGTRLTVV.

This clonotype was seen more than once but under ten times. For the CDR3, the DNA is TGCGCCAGCAGCCAAGTAGCGGGGGCGCTATCCTACAATGAGCAGTTCTTC. It translates to CASSQVAGALSYNEQFF. The J gene is TRBJ2-1, the V gene TRBV4-1; 9 bases agree with TRBD2. Germline loops: CDR1 MGHRA, CDR2 YSYEKL. The trim removed 1 base at V and 1 base at J, leaving 5 bases unmatched. This CDR3 contains 17 residues.

The chain uses TRBV7-9 and TRBJ1-1; D may be TRBD1 (6 bases). Trimming stripped 1 base from V and 3 bases from J, with 12 bases between. CDR3 length equals 15 residues. CDR1 is SEHNR, CDR2 FQNEAQ, per germline (reference sequence). CDR3 amino acids: CASSLGWGAHTEAFF. The CDR3 DNA reads as TGTGCCAGCAGCTTAGGCTGGGGGGCTCACACTGAAGCTTTCTTT.

The count of this clonotype is one. The V call is TRBV12-1, the J call TRBJ1-4; the D call TRBD1 from the table was never checked on the DNA. TRBV12-1 is an annotated pseudogene. This CDR3 has 13 amino acids. The CDR3 DNA reads as TGTGCCAGCAGCTTTGGGGGACAGACTAGTCCGTTTTTT. Translation: CASSFGGQTSPFF.

This chain uses TRBV5-1 with TRBJ2-5, with 9 bases identical to TRBD1. Germline V lookup: CDR1 SGHRS, CDR2 YFSETQ. Losses at the gene ends were 3 bases for V and 2 bases for J; bases not matched to a gene: 8. The length of the CDR3 is 16 residues. In nucleotides, the CDR3 is TGCGCCAGCAGCTGGGCCGGGACAGGGCTTCAAGAGACCCAGTACTTC. Translating gives CASSWAGTGLQETQYF.